These T cell receptor beta chains were read from a single sample in a study of CD8 T cells in Susac syndrome. One entry per CDR3 protein results from TCRdb running MiXCR on the immunoSEQ multiplex PCR reads. The table has some 180,000 distinct CDR3 sequences, around 90% seen once. Sequencing used CD4+ T cells from PBMCs. These TCRs come from a human donor with Susac syndrome. Both conserved end residues are part of each CDR3. The D gene is left open where the match is weak. Only some rows state a clone size, as once, few, many or a class for expanded clones.

d_call	clone_size	j_call	v_call	cdr3_nt	cdr3_aa
-	once	TRBJ2-1	TRBV12-3/TRBV12-4	TGTGCCAGCAGTCAGAGCGGCGGATCCTACAATGAGCAGTTCTTC	CASSQSGGSYNEQFF
TRBD1	-	TRBJ2-7	TRBV29-1	TGCAGCGTTGAAGTTCGACAGGGGGTGGGCGAGCAGTACTTC	CSVEVRQGVGEQYF
TRBD2	once	TRBJ2-5	TRBV6-5	TGTGCCAGCTCCGAGGGCTTGACTAGCTGGGAGACCCAGTACTTC	CASSEGLTSWETQYF
-	-	TRBJ1-5	TRBV19	TGTGCCAGTACCCCAGGCTTCAATCAGCCCCAGCATTTT	CASTPGFNQPQHF
-	-	TRBJ2-1	TRBV5-6	TGTGCCAGCAGCAAGCTGGGAGGGGGGACAAGCTCCTACAATGAGCAGTTCTTC	CASSKLGGGTSSYNEQFF
TRBD1	-	TRBJ1-1	TRBV29-1	TGCAGCATATTCGACCCGGGACAGGAAGCTTTCTTT	CSIFDPGQEAFF
-	-	TRBJ1-2	TRBV2	TGTGCCAGCAGTGAAGGACAGTCCGGCTACACCTTC	CASSEGQSGYTF
-	-	TRBJ2-2	TRBV7-8	TGTGCCAGCAGCTTAGCGGGACACTACACCGGGGAGCTGTTTTTT	CASSLAGHYTGELFF
-	-	TRBJ1-5	TRBV20-1	TGCAGTGCTAGTGATATTCTTAGCAATCAGCCCCAGCATTTT	CSASDILSNQPQHF
-	-	TRBJ1-3	TRBV29-1	TGCAGCGTTGAACTCTCTGGAAACACCATATATTTT	CSVELSGNTIYF
TRBD2	-	TRBJ2-1	TRBV20-1	TGCAGTGTCACAAGAAGCGGGGGATTTTACAATGAGCAGTTCTTC	CSVTRSGGFYNEQFF
TRBD2	once	TRBJ2-5	TRBV3-1	TGTGCCAGCAGCCCCACTAGCGGGGCTTTATGGGAGACCCAGTACTTC	CASSPTSGALWETQYF
-	-	TRBJ2-5	TRBV5-4	TGTGCCAGCAGCTTGGCCTTGGGGAACCAAGAGACCCAGTACTTC	CASSLALGNQETQYF
-	-	TRBJ1-5	TRBV12-3/TRBV12-4	TGTGCCAGCAGTTTAGCCAGGGGTCAGCCCCAGCATTTT	CASSLARGQPQHF
-	-	TRBJ1-2	TRBV19	TGTGCCAGTAGTACTACGCCTGACTATGGCTACACCTTC	CASSTTPDYGYTF
TRBD2	-	TRBJ2-7	TRBV7-8	TGTGCCAGCAGCTTACTAGCGGAGAGGCAGTACTTC	CASSLLAERQYF
-	-	TRBJ2-1	TRBV2	TGTGCCAGCAGACAGCACAGGAGGAGCTCCTACAATGAGCAGTTCTTC	CASRQHRRSSYNEQFF
TRBD1	-	TRBJ2-7	TRBV4-1	TGCGCCAGCAGCCACCCCCCCGGGACAGGGCACGACGAGCAGTACTTC	CASSHPPGTGHDEQYF
-	-	TRBJ1-4	TRBV30	TGTGCCTGGAGTAGTACGCCGTCGGCGGAAAAACTGTTTTTT	CAWSSTPSAEKLFF
TRBD1	-	TRBJ1-1	TRBV19	TGTGCCAGTAGTATTAAACAGGGGTACACTGAAGCTTTCTTT	CASSIKQGYTEAFF
TRBD2	-	TRBJ2-1	TRBV20-1	TGCAGTGCTAGCAGCGGGAGTCATGGGTGGGAGCAGTTCTTC	CSASSGSHGWEQFF
-	-	TRBJ2-3	TRBV29-1	TGCAGCGTTAGGGGAGTTACTAGACGTAGCACAGATACGCAGTATTTT	CSVRGVTRRSTDTQYF
-	few	TRBJ2-5	TRBV20-1	TGCAGTGCTATGTCAGGATCGGGTGAGACCCAGTACTTC	CSAMSGSGETQYF
-	-	TRBJ2-5	TRBV28	TGTGCCAGCAGTTTGCAGCAAGAGACCCAGTACTTC	CASSLQQETQYF
-	-	TRBJ2-3	TRBV15	TGTGCCACCAGCAGCGGTATCCTTGATACGCAGTATTTT	CATSSGILDTQYF
TRBD2	-	TRBJ2-1	TRBV4-2	TGTGCCAGCAGCCAAGAACCAGCGGGAGGTCTTGGAAATGAGCAGTTCTTC	CASSQEPAGGLGNEQFF
-	once	TRBJ1-1	TRBV19	TGTGCCAGTAGTATCGGCAGGTCGAACACTGAAGCTTTCTTT	CASSIGRSNTEAFF
TRBD1	-	TRBJ2-1	TRBV24-1	TGTGCCACCAGTGATGGGACAGGGGGGAGCTCCTACAATGAGCAGTTCTTC	CATSDGTGGSSYNEQFF
TRBD2	-	TRBJ2-7	TRBV11-1	TGTGCCAGCAGCTTAGAAGCGGGAAAATCCTACGAGCAGTACTTC	CASSLEAGKSYEQYF
-	-	TRBJ2-3	TRBV7-9	TGTGCCAGCAGCCCCAGTGCACCCACAGATACGCAGTATTTT	CASSPSAPTDTQYF
TRBD1	-	TRBJ1-5	TRBV5-1	TGCGCCAGCAGCTTGGCCGGGGACAGGGGACAGCCCCAGCATTTT	CASSLAGDRGQPQHF
-	-	TRBJ1-1	TRBV6-4	TGTGCCAGCAGTGCATCCCAGGGTGTTTTCGACACTGAAGCTTTCTTT	CASSASQGVFDTEAFF
TRBD2	-	TRBJ2-1	TRBV9	TGTGCCAGCAGCTTCACTAGCGGCACCTACAATGAGCAGTTCTTC	CASSFTSGTYNEQFF
TRBD2	-	TRBJ2-3	TRBV7-8	TGTGCCAGCAGTCCGACTAGCGGGAGTACAAGAAGCACAGATACGCAGTATTTT	CASSPTSGSTRSTDTQYF
-	-	TRBJ1-1	TRBV20-1	TGCAGTGCTAGGAGCCCGGGGCTCACTGAAGCTTTCTTT	CSARSPGLTEAFF
-	once	TRBJ1-1	TRBV5-4	TGTGCCAGCAGCGCCTCCGGGACGGCGAACACTGAAGCTTTCTTT	CASSASGTANTEAFF
-	few	TRBJ2-5	TRBV11-2	TGTGCCAGCAGCTCAGGCGGAGCAGAGACCCAGTACTTC	CASSSGGAETQYF
TRBD2	-	TRBJ2-1	TRBV9	TGTGCCAGCAGCGTAGGCGAGGGAGGGCCTTGGGAGGAGCAGTTCTTC	CASSVGEGGPWEEQFF
-	-	TRBJ2-7	TRBV29-1	TGCAGCGTTGAGTACCCCAGGGGCGAGCAGTACTTC	CSVEYPRGEQYF
-	once	TRBJ2-1	TRBV9	TGTGCCAGCAGCGTAGGGGGGTTGGGATATAGGGGCGATGAGCAGTTCTTC	CASSVGGLGYRGDEQFF
TRBD2	-	TRBJ2-3	TRBV5-1	TGCGCCAGCAGCTTCGTTCTAGCGGATCCCGGAGGTACGCAGTATTTT	CASSFVLADPGGTQYF
TRBD1	-	TRBJ1-2	TRBV7-9	TGTGCCAGCAGCCTCACAGGGGAAGATGGCTACACCTTC	CASSLTGEDGYTF
-	few	TRBJ2-7	TRBV28	TGTGCCAGCAGGTTACACTACGAGCAGTACTTC	CASRLHYEQYF
-	-	TRBJ2-2	TRBV5-1	TGCGCCAGCAGCCTGCCCTTCGCCCCTAACACCGGGGAGCTGTTTTTT	CASSLPFAPNTGELFF
-	-	TRBJ2-5	TRBV12-3/TRBV12-4	TGTGCCAGCAGTTCGTCTGGGAAGCAAGAGACCCAGTACTTC	CASSSSGKQETQYF
-	-	TRBJ2-3	TRBV4-1	TGCGCCAGCAGCCTCGGACCAGCCACAGATACGCAGTATTTT	CASSLGPATDTQYF
TRBD2	-	TRBJ2-1	TRBV11-2	TGTGCCAGCAGCTTAGATCTTAGGCAGTCTAAAGCGGGAGGGAAGTCTGATGAGCAGTTCTTC	CASSLDLRQSKAGGKSDEQFF
-	-	TRBJ1-2	TRBV2	TGTGCCAGCAGTGAAACAGAAGTCTATGGCTACACCTTC	CASSETEVYGYTF
TRBD1	-	TRBJ2-5	TRBV25-1	TGTGCCTCGGGACAGGTCCTTTCGGAGACCCAGTACTTC	CASGQVLSETQYF
-	-	TRBJ1-5	TRBV5-5	TGTGCCAGCAGCCCCGCCGGGCTTAATCAGCCCCAGCATTTT	CASSPAGLNQPQHF
-	few	TRBJ2-6	TRBV5-1	TGCGCCAGCAGCCCCACGGGCTCTGGGGCCAACGTCCTGACTTTC	CASSPTGSGANVLTF
-	-	TRBJ2-3	TRBV20-1	TGCAGTGCTAACGGAGTTAACACAGATACGCAGTATTTT	CSANGVNTDTQYF